One and the same sample provided the 10 T cell receptor beta chains below, sequenced in a study of T-cell reconstitution after alpha-beta-depleted transplantation in children. Preparation of the TCRbeta library used unique molecular identifiers. TCRdb recomputed calls from the PCR reads with MiXCR, one row per CDR3 protein. Here the sample spans some 200,000 distinct CDR3 sequences, about 8.4% being singletons. The sequencing used PBMCs, mostly from graft donor cells, collected 360 days after TCRalphabeta/CD19-depleted stem cell transplant. Every receptor here comes from a male patient between 2 and 10 years old who had a stem cell transplant for acute myeloid leukemia, so the T cells may come from the graft donor.

This clonotype was detected many times. The chain uses TRBV5-1 and TRBJ2-7, with 12 bases that match TRBD2. The V and J ends lost 5 bases and 4 bases, in that order; junction bases with no gene match: 13. The V gene's germline CDR1 is SGHRS and CDR2 YFSETQ. This CDR3 has 17 amino acids. This chain's CDR3 is CASRETTGLAGTYEQYF. DNA for the CDR3: TGCGCCAGCAGGGAGACGACAGGACTAGCGGGAACTTACGAGCAGTACTTC.

The table lists this clonotype with many counts. V usage is TRBV18 and J usage is TRBJ1-5; D ambiguous. Germline values: CDR1 KGHSH, CDR2 LQKENI. The V gene lost 5 bases and the J gene lost 4 bases, with 9 bases spanning the gap. This CDR3 contains 13 residues. CDR3 coding DNA: TGTGCCAGCTCAGTTCACGGGAATCAGCCCCAGCATTTT. Translated: CASSVHGNQPQHF.

This clonotype was seen repeatedly, ten times or more. The chain uses TRBV20-1 and TRBJ2-5, with 8 bases aligning to TRBD2. Trimming at V came to 2 bases and at J to 3 bases, leaving 5 bases not matched to a gene. Germline CDR1 reads DFQATT; CDR2 reads SNEGSKA (reference sequence). There are 14 residues in the CDR3. CDR3 loop: CSARRPAGEETQYF. The CDR3, as DNA: TGCAGTGCTAGACGCCCAGCGGGGGAAGAGACCCAGTACTTC.

Many counts were recorded for this clonotype. V usage is TRBV20-1 and J usage is TRBJ2-3; 13 bases map to TRBD2. Unmatched junction bases numbered 16, after V lost 5 bases and J lost 5 bases. The CDR3 runs to 18 residues. From germline, CDR1 is DFQATT and CDR2 SNEGSKA (reference sequence). The CDR3 spells CSAARTPGLAGAVDTQYF. CDR3 nucleotides: TGCAGTGCTGCCCGGACTCCTGGACTAGCGGGAGCCGTAGATACGCAGTATTTT.

This clonotype was counted a few times. The CDR3 sequence is CASSRGRSNEQFF. CDR3 in DNA: TGCGCCAGCAGCCGCGGACGGAGCAATGAGCAGTTCTTC. The chain joins TRBV4-1 to TRBJ2-1; D is uncertain. CDR1 is MGHRA, CDR2 YSYEKL, per germline. The V gene lost 4 bases and the J gene lost 6 bases, with 10 bases spanning the gap. The CDR3 extends over 13 amino acids.

The chain recombines TRBV7-2 with TRBJ2-1; unclear D gene. The V end was cut by 6 bases, the J end by 3 bases, with 6 bases between. The CDR3 runs 12 residues. The germline gives CDR1 SGHTA, CDR2 FQGNSA. In DNA form, the CDR3 reads TGTGCCAGCAGAAAAAACTACAATGAGCAGTTCTTC. It is translated as CASRKNYNEQFF.

This clonotype was counted at least ten times. One end of the junction does not line up with germline, which may come from a read error. The chain has TRBV5-1 and TRBJ2-7; the D is unclear. Germline-derived CDR1 and CDR2 are SGHRS and YFSETQ. This CDR3 has 15 amino acids. In DNA form, the CDR3 reads TGCGCCAGCAGCTTGGACGTTGGCGTCTCCTACGTGCAGTACTTC. Translation: CASSLDVGVSYVQYF.

This sequence joins TRBV5-1 and TRBJ2-3, with D perhaps TRBD1 (5 bases). Looked up from germline, CDR1 is SGHRS and CDR2 is YFSETQ. The germline V and J ends were trimmed by 1 base and 6 bases, with 15 bases remaining between them. The CDR3 spans 15 residues. In DNA, the CDR3 is TGCGCCAGCAGCTTGTCGACTGGCGCAGGGGATACGCAGTATTTT. The encoded protein is CASSLSTGAGDTQYF.

This clonotype was found many times. This chain joins TRBV5-1 and TRBJ2-1; 7 bases agree with TRBD1. Unmatched junction bases numbered 12, after V lost 5 bases and J lost 10 bases. The CDR3 extends over 14 amino acids. Germline V gene lookup returns CDR1 SGHRS and CDR2 YFSETQ. The CDR3 here is CASSSSQGLGEQFF. CDR3 bases: TGCGCCAGCAGTTCATCACAGGGGCTCGGGGAGCAGTTCTTC.

This clonotype was counted at least ten times. The CDR3 sequence is CASSQPYRGKGSPLHF. The CDR3 nucleotides are TGTGCCAGCAGCCAGCCGTACAGGGGGAAAGGGTCACCCCTCCACTTT. This chain uses TRBV14 with TRBJ1-6; 8 positions agree with TRBD1. The CDR3 sequence is 16 residues long. The V segment lost 3 bases and the J segment 10 bases; nucleotides outside the gene matches: 11. Germline values: CDR1 SGHDN, CDR2 FVKESK.